This T cell receptor beta chain stems from a study of blood T cell repertoires in COVID-19. The table came from immunoSEQ multiplex PCR; TCRdb's copy has only in-frame clones and leaves some out. The sample consists of a few hundred thousand clones, about 85% of them appearing once. The V gene's germline CDR1 is SGHDT and CDR2 YYEEEE. The CDR3 totals 17 residues. V was pared by 0 bases and J by 5 bases, with 12 bases of the junction left unmatched. J is TRBJ2-7 and V is TRBV5-6; 9 bases are a match to TRBD1. Sequencing was done on a sample of peripheral blood. The origin of this receptor is a woman between 45 and 65 years old with active or convalescent COVID-19. The CDR3 here is CASSLAASGDRVHEQYF. The CDR3 DNA follows: TGTGCCAGCAGCTTGGCAGCCTCTGGGGACAGGGTACACGAGCAGTACTTC. Using reference TRBV5-6 and TRBJ2-7 for the parts outside the CDR3, the full variable domain is DAGVTQSPTHLIKTRGQQVTLRCSPKSGHDTVSWYQQALGQGPQFIFQYYEEEERQRGNFPDRFSGHQFPNYSSELNVNALLLGDSALYLCASSLAASGDRVHEQYFGPGTRLTVT.